Following are 5 T cell receptor beta chains from one sample sequenced in a study of blood T cells in healthy people across ages. Sample-barcoded 5' priming and a J-beta primer mix drove a second PCR of 7 to 11 cycles. TCRdb reprocessed the 5' RACE reads with MiXCR, giving one entry per CDR3 protein. The sample consists of more than 500,000 distinct CDR3 sequences, 25% to 30% of them appearing once. The sequencing input was blood. The origin of the receptors is a woman in her seventies in good health.

This clonotype was observed a handful of times. The germline gene is not matched at one end of the junction; a read error may be the cause. The chain uses TRBV4-2 and TRBJ1-2; D call uncertain. Per germline, CDR1 LGHNA and CDR2 YNFKEQ. The CDR3 spans 15 residues. The DNA for the CDR3 is TGTGCCTGCAGCCAGGAACGGCAGATCGGTTATGGCTACACCTTC. Residues: CACSQERQIGYGYTF.

The chain links TRBV12-3 or TRBV12-4 to TRBJ2-7; unclear D gene. Trimming took 3 bases from V and 4 from J, leaving 10 bases between them. This CDR3 comprises 13 residues. CDR3 sequence (DNA): TGTGCCAGCAGTTTTAAGGCGGAATACGAGCAGTACTTC. Its protein is CASSFKAEYEQYF.

This clonotype was counted only a few times. The rearrangement joins TRBV20-1 to TRBJ1-4; D remains unclear. Germline V gives CDR1 DFQATT, CDR2 SNEGSKA (reference sequence). Trimming removed 6 bases at V and 5 bases at J, with 13 bases between. The CDR3 contains 13 residues. The CDR3 bases are TGCAGTGCCCCCGGGCTCGGAAATGAAAAACTGTTTTTT. Amino acid sequence: CSAPGLGNEKLFF.

This clonotype was detected only a few times. The gene calls are TRBV7-2 and TRBJ2-5, with a possible D match to TRBD1 (6 bases). Germline CDR1 reads SGHTA; CDR2 reads FQGNSA. The CDR3 covers 15 residues. Trimming pared 5 bases from V and 4 bases from J, leaving 17 bases between. CDR3 in amino acids: CASSPLLVGGETQYF. CDR3 DNA: TGTGCCAGCAGCCCCCTCCTAGTAGGGGGAGAGACCCAGTACTTC.

Ten or more counts support this clonotype. The genes are TRBV6-5 and TRBJ2-5; D is unclear. Trimming shortened V by 2 bases and J by 5 bases, and 12 bases separated the two germline ends. This CDR3 spans 14 amino acids. Looked up from germline, CDR1 is MNHEY and CDR2 is SVGAGI. The CDR3: CASSYIRGSETQYF. The CDR3 nucleotides read TGTGCCAGCAGTTACATCAGAGGAAGTGAGACCCAGTACTTC.